The entry below gives a single T cell receptor beta chain sequence along with its context. CDR3 length: 14 residues. V was clipped by 1 base and J by 6 bases; unmatched bases: 4. Per the germline V gene, CDR1 is MNHNY and CDR2 is SVGAGI (reference sequence). The sample belongs to a study of blood T cell repertoires in COVID-19. As for the study in general: Italy, Spain and the United States were the sources of the convalescent and acute COVID-19 samples. The analysed material was cDNA or gDNA that came from T cells, B-cell-depleted T cells, or PBMCs.

Per the original methods: Reference gene primer amplification yielded estimated nucleated cell counts. Clones were read by immunoSEQ multiplex PCR, and TCRdb kept only the in-frame ones, dropping some. V and J calls and clone size are as listed in that table; D and trimming were resolved from the DNA. The sample records 100,000 to 110,000 clones, less than 90% being singletons. Sequenced input: peripheral blood. The V gene is TRBV6-6, the J gene TRBJ2-7, with 9 bases matching TRBD1. The TCR originated in a man aged 30-40 years in a cohort sampled during active COVID-19. Written as DNA, the CDR3 is TGTGCCAGCAGTTACTTGGACAGGGGAAGCGAGCAGTACTTC. Translating gives CASSYLDRGSEQYF.